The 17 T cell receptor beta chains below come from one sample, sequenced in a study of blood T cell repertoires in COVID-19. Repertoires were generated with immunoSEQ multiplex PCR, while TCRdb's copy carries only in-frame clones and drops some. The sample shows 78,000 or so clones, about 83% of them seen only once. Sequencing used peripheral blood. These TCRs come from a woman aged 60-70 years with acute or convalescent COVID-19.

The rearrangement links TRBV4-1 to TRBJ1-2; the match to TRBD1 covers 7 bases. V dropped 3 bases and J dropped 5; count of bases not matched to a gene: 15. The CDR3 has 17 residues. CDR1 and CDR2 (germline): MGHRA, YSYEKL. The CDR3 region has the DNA TGCGCCAGCAGCCATGGGGACAGCTACACCCCCTTTTATGGCTACACCTTC. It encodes CASSHGDSYTPFYGYTF.

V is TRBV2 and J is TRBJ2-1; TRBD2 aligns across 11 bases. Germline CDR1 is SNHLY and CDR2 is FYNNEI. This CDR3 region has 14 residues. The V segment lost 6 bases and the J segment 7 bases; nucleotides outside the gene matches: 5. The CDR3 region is CASRDSGGANEQFF. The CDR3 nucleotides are TGTGCCAGCAGAGATAGCGGGGGGGCAAATGAGCAGTTCTTC.

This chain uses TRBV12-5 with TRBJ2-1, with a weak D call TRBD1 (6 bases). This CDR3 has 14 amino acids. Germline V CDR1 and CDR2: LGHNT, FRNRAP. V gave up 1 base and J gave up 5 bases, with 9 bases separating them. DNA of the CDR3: TGTGCTAGTGGTTTGGGGCAGGGGAACAATGAGCAGTTCTTC. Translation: CASGLGQGNNEQFF.

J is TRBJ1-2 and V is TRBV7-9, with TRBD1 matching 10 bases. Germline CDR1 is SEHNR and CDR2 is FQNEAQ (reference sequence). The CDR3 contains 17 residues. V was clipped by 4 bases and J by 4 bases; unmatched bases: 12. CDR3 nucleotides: TGTGCCAGCAGCTCCCCCCCGGGACAGGGGTTTAGCTATGGCTACACCTTC. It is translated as CASSSPPGQGFSYGYTF.

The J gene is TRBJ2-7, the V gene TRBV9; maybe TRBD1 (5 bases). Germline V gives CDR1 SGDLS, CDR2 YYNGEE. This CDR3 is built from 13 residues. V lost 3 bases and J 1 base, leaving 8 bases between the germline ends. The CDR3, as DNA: TGTGCCAGCAGCGAGGACAATTCCTACGAGCAGTACTTC. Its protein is CASSEDNSYEQYF.

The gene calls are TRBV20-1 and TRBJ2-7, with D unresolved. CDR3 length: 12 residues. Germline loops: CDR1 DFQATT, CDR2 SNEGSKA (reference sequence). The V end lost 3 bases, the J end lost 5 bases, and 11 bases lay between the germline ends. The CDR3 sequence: CSASTGPNEQYF. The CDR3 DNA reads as TGCAGTGCTAGTACGGGTCCGAACGAGCAGTACTTC.

Here the CDR3 DNA reads TGCGCCAGCAGCTCTCAGGGTTTCAATGAGCAGTTCTTC. The encoded protein is CASSSQGFNEQFF. This sequence joins TRBV5-1 and TRBJ2-1; D is perhaps TRBD1 (5 bases). Between the trimmed V and J ends, which lost 3 bases and 6 bases, there was a span of 10 bases. CDR1 is SGHRS and CDR2 is YFSETQ in the germline V gene. The CDR3 consists of 13 residues. The entire variable domain, with the rest obtained from reference TRBV5-1 and TRBJ2-1, is as follows: KAGVTQTPRYLIKTRGQQVTLSCSPISGHRSVSWYQQTPGQGLQFLFEYFSETQRNKGNFPGRFSGRQFSNSRSEMNVSTLELGDSALYLCASSSQGFNEQFFGPGTRLTVL.

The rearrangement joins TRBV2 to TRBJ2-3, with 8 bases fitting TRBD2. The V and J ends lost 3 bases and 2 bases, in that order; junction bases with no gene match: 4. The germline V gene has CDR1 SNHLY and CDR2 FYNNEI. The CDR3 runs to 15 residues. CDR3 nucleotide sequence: TGTGCCAGCAGTGATCGGGGGGGGACCACAGATACGCAGTATTTT. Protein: CASSDRGGTTDTQYF.

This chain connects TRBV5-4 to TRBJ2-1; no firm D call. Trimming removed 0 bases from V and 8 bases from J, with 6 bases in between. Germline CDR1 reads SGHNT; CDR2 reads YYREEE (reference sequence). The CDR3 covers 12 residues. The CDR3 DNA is TGTGCCAGCAGCTTGGTGCGTGATGAGCAGTTCTTC. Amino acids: CASSLVRDEQFF.

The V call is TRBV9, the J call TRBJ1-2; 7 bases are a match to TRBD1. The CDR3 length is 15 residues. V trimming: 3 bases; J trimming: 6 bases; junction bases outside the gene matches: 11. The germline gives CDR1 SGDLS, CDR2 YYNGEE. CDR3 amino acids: CASSGTRADRDGYTF. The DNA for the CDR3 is TGTGCCAGCAGCGGAACCCGTGCTGACAGGGATGGCTACACCTTC. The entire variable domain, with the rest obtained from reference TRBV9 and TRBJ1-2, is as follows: DSGVTQTPKHLITATGQRVTLRCSPRSGDLSVYWYQQSLDQGLQFLIQYYNGEERAKGNILERFSAQQFPDLHSELNLSSLELGDSALYFCASSGTRADRDGYTFGSGTRLTVV.

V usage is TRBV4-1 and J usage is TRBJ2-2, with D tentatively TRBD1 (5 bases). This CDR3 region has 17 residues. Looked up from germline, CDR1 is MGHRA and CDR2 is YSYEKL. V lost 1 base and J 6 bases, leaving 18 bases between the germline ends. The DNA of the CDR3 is TGCGCCAGCAGCCAAGGGGTGATAGGGGCAATGGCCGGGGAGCTGTTTTTT. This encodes CASSQGVIGAMAGELFF.

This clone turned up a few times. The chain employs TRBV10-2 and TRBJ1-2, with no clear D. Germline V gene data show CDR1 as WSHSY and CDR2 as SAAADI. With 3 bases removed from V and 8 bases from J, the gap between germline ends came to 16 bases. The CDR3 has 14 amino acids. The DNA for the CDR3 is TGCGCCAGCAGTGATGTTATGGACGGGGAGGGCTACACCTTC. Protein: CASSDVMDGEGYTF.

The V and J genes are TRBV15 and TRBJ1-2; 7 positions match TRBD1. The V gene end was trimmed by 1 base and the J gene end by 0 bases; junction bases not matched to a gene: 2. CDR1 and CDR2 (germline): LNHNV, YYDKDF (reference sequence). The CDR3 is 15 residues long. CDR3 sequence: CATSRGRGPNYGYTF. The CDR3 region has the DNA TGTGCCACCAGCAGAGGAAGGGGGCCTAACTATGGCTACACCTTC.

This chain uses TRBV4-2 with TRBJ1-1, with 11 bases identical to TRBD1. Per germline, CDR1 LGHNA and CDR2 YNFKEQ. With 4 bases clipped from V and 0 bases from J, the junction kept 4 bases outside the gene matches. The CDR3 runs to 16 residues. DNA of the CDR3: TGTGCCAGCAGCCGAGGGACAGGGGGAATGAACACTGAAGCTTTCTTT. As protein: CASSRGTGGMNTEAFF.

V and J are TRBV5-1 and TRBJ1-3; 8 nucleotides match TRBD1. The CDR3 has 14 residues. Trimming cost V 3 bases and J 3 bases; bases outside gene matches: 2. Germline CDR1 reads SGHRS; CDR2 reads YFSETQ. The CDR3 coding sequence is TGCGCCAGCAGCTCGACAGGGGATGGAAACACCATATATTTT. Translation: CASSSTGDGNTIYF.

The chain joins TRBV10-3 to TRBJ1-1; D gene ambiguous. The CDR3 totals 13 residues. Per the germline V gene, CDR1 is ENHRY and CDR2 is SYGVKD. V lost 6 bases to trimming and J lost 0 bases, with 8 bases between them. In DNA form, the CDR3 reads TGTGCCATCAGCGAGATCATGAACACTGAAGCTTTCTTT. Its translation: CAISEIMNTEAFF.

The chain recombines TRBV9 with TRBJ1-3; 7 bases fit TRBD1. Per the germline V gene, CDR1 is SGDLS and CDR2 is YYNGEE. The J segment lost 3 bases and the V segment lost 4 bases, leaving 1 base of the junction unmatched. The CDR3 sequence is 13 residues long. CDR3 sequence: CASSQGDGNTIYF. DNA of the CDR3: TGTGCCAGCAGCCAGGGGGATGGAAACACCATATATTTT.